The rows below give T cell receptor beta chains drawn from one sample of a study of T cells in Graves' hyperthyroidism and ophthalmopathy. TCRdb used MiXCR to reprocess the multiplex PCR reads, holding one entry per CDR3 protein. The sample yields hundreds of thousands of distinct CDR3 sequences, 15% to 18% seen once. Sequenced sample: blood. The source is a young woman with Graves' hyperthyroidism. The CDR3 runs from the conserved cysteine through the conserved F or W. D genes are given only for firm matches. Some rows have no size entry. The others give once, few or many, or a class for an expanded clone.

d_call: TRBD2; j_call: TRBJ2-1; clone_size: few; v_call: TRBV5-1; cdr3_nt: TGCGCCAGCAGCTTGGGGCTAGCGGGAGGGCCCCTGAGTAATGAGCAGTTCTTC; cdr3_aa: CASSLGLAGGPLSNEQFF
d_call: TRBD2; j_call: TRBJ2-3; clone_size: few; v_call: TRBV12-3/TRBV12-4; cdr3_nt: TGTGCCAGCAGTCTTTCAGGACTAGCGGGGCACACAGATACGCAGTATTTT; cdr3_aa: CASSLSGLAGHTDTQYF
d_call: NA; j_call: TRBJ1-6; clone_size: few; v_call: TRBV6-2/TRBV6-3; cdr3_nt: TGTGCCAGCAGGGCCCTGAACAGGCCTAATTCACCCCTCCACTTT; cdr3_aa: CASRALNRPNSPLHF
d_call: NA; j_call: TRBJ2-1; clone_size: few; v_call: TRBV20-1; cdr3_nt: TGCAGTGCTAGAGTGGGGGCGAGCTCCTACAATGAGCAGTTCTTC; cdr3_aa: CSARVGASSYNEQFF
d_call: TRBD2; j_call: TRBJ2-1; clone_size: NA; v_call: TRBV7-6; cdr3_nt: TGTGCCAGCAGCTCCGGTACTAGCGGGGTCTATGAGCAGTTCTTC; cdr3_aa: CASSSGTSGVYEQFF
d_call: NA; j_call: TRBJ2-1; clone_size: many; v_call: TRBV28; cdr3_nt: TGTGCCAGCAATAAGGGGCTAGGATTCGGCAATGAGCAGTTCTTC; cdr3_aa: CASNKGLGFGNEQFF
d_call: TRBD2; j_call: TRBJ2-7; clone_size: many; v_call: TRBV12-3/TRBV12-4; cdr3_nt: TGTGCCAGCAGTCCATGGACTAGCCGTACCTACGAGCAGTACTTC; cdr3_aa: CASSPWTSRTYEQYF
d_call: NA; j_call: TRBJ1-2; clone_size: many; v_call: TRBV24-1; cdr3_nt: TGTGCCACCAGTGATTCCAGTCCTGGGAATGGCTACACCTTC; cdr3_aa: CATSDSSPGNGYTF
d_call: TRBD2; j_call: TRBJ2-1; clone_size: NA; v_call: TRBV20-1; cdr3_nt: TGCAGTGCTTTAAGGACTAGACTCGTCTACAATGAGCAGTTCTTC; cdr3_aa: CSALRTRLVYNEQFF
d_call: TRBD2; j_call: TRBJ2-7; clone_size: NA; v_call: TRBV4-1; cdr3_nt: TGCGCCAGCAGCTTCAAGATGGGGGAAACTAGCGGGTCCAGCTCCTACGAGCAGTACTTC; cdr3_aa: CASSFKMGETSGSSSYEQYF
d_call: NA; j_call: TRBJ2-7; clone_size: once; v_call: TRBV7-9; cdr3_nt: TGTGCCAGCAGCCCCTGGGATTTCTACGAGCAGTACTTC; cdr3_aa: CASSPWDFYEQYF
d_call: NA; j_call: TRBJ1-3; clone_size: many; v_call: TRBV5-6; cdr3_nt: TGTGCCAGCAGCTTGGCCGGGCCGGCGGACACCATATATTTT; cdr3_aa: CASSLAGPADTIYF
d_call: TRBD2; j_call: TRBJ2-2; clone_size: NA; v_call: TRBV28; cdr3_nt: TGTGCCAGCAGCCAGCTAGCGGGAGGGTACGGGGAGCTGTTTTTT; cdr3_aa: CASSQLAGGYGELFF
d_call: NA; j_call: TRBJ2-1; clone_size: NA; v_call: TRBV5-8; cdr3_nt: TGTGCCAGCAGCCTACTGCCGAAGTACGGTGAGCAGTTCTTC; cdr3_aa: CASSLLPKYGEQFF
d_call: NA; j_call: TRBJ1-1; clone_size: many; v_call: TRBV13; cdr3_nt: TGTGCCAGCAGCTTCCGGACAGCCCGGAACACTGAAGCTTTCTTT; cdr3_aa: CASSFRTARNTEAFF
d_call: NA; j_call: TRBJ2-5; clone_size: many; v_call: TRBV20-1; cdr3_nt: TGCAGTGCTACGGAGGGCGTGGGCCTAGGGGAGACCCAGTACTTC; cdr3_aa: CSATEGVGLGETQYF
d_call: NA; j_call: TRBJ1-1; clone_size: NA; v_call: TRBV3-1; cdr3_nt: TGTGCCGGCAGCCTCCGCGTGAGGGCGGGCACTGAAGCTTTCTTT; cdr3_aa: CAGSLRVRAGTEAFF
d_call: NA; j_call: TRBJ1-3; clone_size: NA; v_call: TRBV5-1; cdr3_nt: TGCGCCAGCAGCTTGGTTCAGATCCACGGGTCTGGGGGAAACACCATATATTTT; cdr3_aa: CASSLVQIHGSGGNTIYF
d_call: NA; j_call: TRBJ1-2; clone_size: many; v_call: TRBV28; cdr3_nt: TGTGCCAGCAGTTCACCCACGGGGGGCCGCGTTGGCTACACCTTC; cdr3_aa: CASSSPTGGRVGYTF
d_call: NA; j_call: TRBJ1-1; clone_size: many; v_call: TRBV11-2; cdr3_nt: TGTGCCAGCAGCTTCTTACCTGAAGCTTTCTTT; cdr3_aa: CASSFLPEAFF
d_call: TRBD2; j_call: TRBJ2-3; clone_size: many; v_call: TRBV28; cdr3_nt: TGTGCCAGCAGTTCGCCCGGGGGACTAGCGGGAGTTTTGGATACGCAGTATTTT; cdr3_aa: CASSSPGGLAGVLDTQYF
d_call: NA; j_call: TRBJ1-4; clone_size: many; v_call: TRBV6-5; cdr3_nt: TGTGCCAGCAGTTACCTTAGGGCAACTAATGAAAAACTGTTTTTT; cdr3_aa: CASSYLRATNEKLFF
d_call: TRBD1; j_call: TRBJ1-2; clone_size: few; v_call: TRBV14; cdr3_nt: TGTGCCAGCAGCCCGACGGGACAGGGGAGCCTAATGAGTGGCTACACCTTC; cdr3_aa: CASSPTGQGSLMSGYTF
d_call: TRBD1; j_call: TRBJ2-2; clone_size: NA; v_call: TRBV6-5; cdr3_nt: TGTGCCAGCAGTTACTCTACAGGGGGCGCGTTAGCCGGGGAGCTGTTTTTT; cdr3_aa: CASSYSTGGALAGELFF
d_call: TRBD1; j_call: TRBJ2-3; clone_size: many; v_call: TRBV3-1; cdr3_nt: TGTGCCAGCAGCCATAGGGACAGGACAGATACGCAGTATTTT; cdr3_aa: CASSHRDRTDTQYF
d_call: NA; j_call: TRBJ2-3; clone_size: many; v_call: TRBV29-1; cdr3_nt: TGCAGCGTGAACCCCCAGGGCACAGATACGCAGTATTTT; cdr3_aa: CSVNPQGTDTQYF
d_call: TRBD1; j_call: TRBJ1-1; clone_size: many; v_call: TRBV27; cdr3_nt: TGTGCCAGCTCTGGGACAGGGAAAACTGAAGCTTTCTTT; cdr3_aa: CASSGTGKTEAFF
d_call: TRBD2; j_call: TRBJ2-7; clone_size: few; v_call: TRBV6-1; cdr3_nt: TGTGCCAGCAGTCTCCAACCCAGCGGGAGGACCCCCTACGAGCAGTACTTC; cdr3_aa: CASSLQPSGRTPYEQYF
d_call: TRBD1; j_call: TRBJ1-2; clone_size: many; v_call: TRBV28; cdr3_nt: TGTGCCAGCAGGTCTCCAAAAGGGGGCCATGGCTACACCTTC; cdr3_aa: CASRSPKGGHGYTF
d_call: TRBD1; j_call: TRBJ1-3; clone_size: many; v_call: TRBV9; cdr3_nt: TGTGCCAGCAGCCTACAGGGGGCAAGAAACACCATATATTTT; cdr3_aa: CASSLQGARNTIYF
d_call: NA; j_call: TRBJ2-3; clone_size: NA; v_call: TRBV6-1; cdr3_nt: TGTGCCAGCAGTTTCGGACAGTGGGATACGCAGTATTTT; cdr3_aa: CASSFGQWDTQYF
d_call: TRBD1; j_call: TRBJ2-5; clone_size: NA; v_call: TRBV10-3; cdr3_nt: TGTGCCATCAGGGACCAGACAGGGGGAGGTGAGACCCAGTACTTC; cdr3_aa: CAIRDQTGGGETQYF
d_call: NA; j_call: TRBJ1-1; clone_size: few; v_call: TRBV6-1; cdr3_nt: TGTGCCAGCAGTGAAGCGCACACTGAAGCTTTCTTT; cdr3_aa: CASSEAHTEAFF
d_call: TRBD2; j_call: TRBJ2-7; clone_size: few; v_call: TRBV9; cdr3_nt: TGTGCCAGCAGCGTAGGACCGGGACTAGCGGGAGCCGAGCAGTACTTC; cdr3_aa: CASSVGPGLAGAEQYF
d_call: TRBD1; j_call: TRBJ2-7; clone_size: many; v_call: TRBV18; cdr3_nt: TGTGCCAGCTCACCCGGGACAGGGGGAAACTACGAGCAGTACTTC; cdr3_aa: CASSPGTGGNYEQYF
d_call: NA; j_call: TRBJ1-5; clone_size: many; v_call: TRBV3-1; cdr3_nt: TGTGCCAGCAGCCAACGGAGCAATCAGCCCCAGCATTTT; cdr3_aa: CASSQRSNQPQHF
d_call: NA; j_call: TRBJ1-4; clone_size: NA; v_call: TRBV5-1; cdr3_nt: TGCGCCAGCAGCTTGGTTGGGGCCGGGGAAAAACTGTTTTTT; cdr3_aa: CASSLVGAGEKLFF
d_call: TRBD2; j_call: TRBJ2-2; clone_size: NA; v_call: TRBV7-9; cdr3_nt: TGTGCCAGCAGCACTAGCGGGGGTAACACCGGGGAGCCGTTTTTT; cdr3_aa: CASSTSGGNTGEPFF
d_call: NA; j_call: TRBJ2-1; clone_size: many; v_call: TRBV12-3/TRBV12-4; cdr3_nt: TGTGCCAGCAGTTTAGGTTCGCTTTACAATGAGCAGTTCTTC; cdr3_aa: CASSLGSLYNEQFF
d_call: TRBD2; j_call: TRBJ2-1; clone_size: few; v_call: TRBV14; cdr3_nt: TGTGCCAGCAGCCCTATAGCGGGCTCCTACAATGAGCAGTTCTTC; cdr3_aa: CASSPIAGSYNEQFF
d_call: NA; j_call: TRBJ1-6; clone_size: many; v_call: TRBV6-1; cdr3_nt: TGTGCCAGCAGTGCAAGAGGGGGGGTTTCCCTTAATTCACCCCTCCACTTT; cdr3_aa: CASSARGGVSLNSPLHF
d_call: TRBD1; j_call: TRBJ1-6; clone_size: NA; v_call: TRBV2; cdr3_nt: TGTGCCAGCATGACCGACCGGGACAGGGGTACACCCCTCCACTTT; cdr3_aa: CASMTDRDRGTPLHF
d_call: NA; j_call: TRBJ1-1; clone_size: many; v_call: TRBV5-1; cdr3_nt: TGCGCCAGCAGCTTGCCAGGGACTGAAGCTTTCTTT; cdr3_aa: CASSLPGTEAFF
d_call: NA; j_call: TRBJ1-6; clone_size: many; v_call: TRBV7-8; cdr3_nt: TGTGCCAGCAGCCAGACCCGCCCTAATTCACCCCTCCACTTT; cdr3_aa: CASSQTRPNSPLHF
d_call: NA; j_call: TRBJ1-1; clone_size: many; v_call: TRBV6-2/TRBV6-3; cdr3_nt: TGTGCCACCGCGGTAAACACTGAAGCTTTCTTT; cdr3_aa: CATAVNTEAFF
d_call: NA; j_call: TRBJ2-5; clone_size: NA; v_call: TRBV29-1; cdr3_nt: TGCAGCGTTGGGGATGGGCGGGGGCGGGGGGAGACCCAGTACTTC; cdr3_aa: CSVGDGRGRGETQYF
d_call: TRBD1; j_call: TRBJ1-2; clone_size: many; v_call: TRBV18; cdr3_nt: TGTGCCAGCTCACCACTTTGGGACAGGGATCGAGGCTACACCTTC; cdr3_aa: CASSPLWDRDRGYTF
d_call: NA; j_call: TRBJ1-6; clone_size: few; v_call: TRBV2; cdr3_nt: TGTGCCAGCAGTGACCCGGGAGGTCTGGATTCACCCCTCCACTTT; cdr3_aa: CASSDPGGLDSPLHF
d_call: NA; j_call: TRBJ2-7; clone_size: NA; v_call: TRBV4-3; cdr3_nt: TGCGCCAGCAGCCAAGCGCTTACCCAGGACTACGAGCAGTACTTC; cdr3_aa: CASSQALTQDYEQYF
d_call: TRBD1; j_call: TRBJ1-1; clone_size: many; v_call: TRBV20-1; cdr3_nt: TGCAGTGCTAGAGATCGGGAGACAGGGGTTTCTGAAGCTTTCTTT; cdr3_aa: CSARDRETGVSEAFF